This T cell receptor (beta chain) was captured in a study of control samples from healthy donors and cancer patients. With 5 bases clipped from V and 5 bases from J, the junction kept 8 bases outside the gene matches. Per germline, CDR1 PRHDT and CDR2 FYEKMQ (reference sequence). This CDR3 spans 15 amino acids. Assay used: immunoSEQ multiplex PCR; TCRdb lists only in-frame clones, some missing. The sample holds over 75,000 clones, 90% to 95% seen once. Sequencing was carried out using blood. The TCR was taken from a man younger than 45 in good health. This chain joins TRBV13 and TRBJ2-7; 11 bases are a match to TRBD1. Here the CDR3 DNA reads TGTGCCAGCAGCCGAACCGGACAGGGGGCCGACGAGCAGTACTTC. It codes for CASSRTGQGADEQYF.